A single T cell receptor beta chain is shown here with its context. In the original analysis: Nucleated cell number was recorded as an estimate derived from reference gene primer amplification. Measured with immunoSEQ multiplex PCR; TCRdb has only the in-frame clones, and not every one. The V and J calls and clone size were taken over from that table, and D and trimming were inferred from the DNA. The table records 200,000 to 250,000 clones, 86% of them present only once. During active infection, Seattle patients enrolled and were then monitored through disease. V lost 1 base and J 10 bases, leaving 17 bases between the germline ends. CDR1 LGHDT and CDR2 YNNKEL come from the germline V gene (reference sequence). This CDR3 comprises 15 residues. This sample is drawn from a study of blood T cell repertoires in COVID-19. Whole-study context: The United States, Italy and Spain supplied acute and convalescent COVID-19 samples.

This sequence originates from a woman of 80 years or more with COVID-19, enrolled during active disease. This chain links TRBV3-1 (or the pseudogene TRBV3-2) with TRBJ2-1, with D uncertain. The sequenced material came from peripheral blood. This CDR3 is CASSQASGGPLEQFF. Here the CDR3 DNA reads TGTGCCAGCAGCCAAGCTTCGGGTGGCCCGTTGGAGCAGTTCTTC.